The entry that follows covers one TCR beta chain sequence. The same CDR3 can be traced to other DNA sequences in this sample. These data originate in a study of blood T cell repertoires in COVID-19. Using immunoSEQ multiplex PCR, the repertoire was profiled, and TCRdb retains in-frame clones only, with some absent. The table shows about 220,000 clones, with more than 75% occurring only once. The CDR3 totals 16 residues. V lost 0 bases, J lost 1 base, and 7 bases lay in between. Germline-derived CDR1 and CDR2 are MRHNA and SNTAGT. The chain recombines TRBV6-4 with TRBJ2-6, with D possibly matching TRBD2 (6 bases). Sequencing input: peripheral blood. The sequence came from a man in his forties with active or convalescent COVID-19. This chain's CDR3 is CASSDSSGSGANVLTF. In DNA, the CDR3 is TGTGCCAGCAGTGACTCGAGCGGGTCTGGGGCCAACGTCCTGACTTTC.